This entry concerns a single T cell receptor (beta chain). Its matching antigen is unknown. This sample was taken from a study of OX40 agonist ivuxolimab in advanced cancers. Study-wide background: Patients receiving dose escalation had hepatocellular carcinoma, melanoma, renal cell or head and neck cancer. The study's findings and limits: CD4+ and CD8+ T cells in blood underwent clonal expansion by week 6 at 0.1 to 3.0 mg/kg. Averaging showed that CD8+ T cells had more expanded clones than CD4+ did.

The CDR3 sequence is 13 residues long. Trimming removed 4 bases at V and 1 base at J, with 7 bases between. Germline CDR1 SNHLY, CDR2 FYNNEI. Profiled with immunoSEQ multiplex PCR; TCRdb holds only in-frame clones, not every one. The sample contains 98,000 or so clones, about 91% of which appear only once. The rearrangement links TRBV2 to TRBJ1-1; no clear D gene. The sample here was CD4+ or CD8+ T cells sorted from blood, taken in a trial of the OX40 agonist ivuxolimab. This sequence was found in an adult with an advanced solid tumor such as melanoma, head and neck, liver or kidney cancer. CDR3 sequence reads: CASSAGWNTEAFF. The CDR3, as DNA: TGTGCCAGCAGTGCAGGATGGAACACTGAAGCTTTCTTT.